The 21 T cell receptor beta chains below come from one sample, sequenced in a study of T cell responses to AZD1222 COVID-19 vaccine. Assay: immunoSEQ multiplex PCR; the TCRdb copy retains only in-frame clones and omits some. The table records roughly 120,000 clones, 88% of them present only once. The sample here was peripheral blood, taken on day 0 of AZD1222 vaccination. These receptors all stem from an adult in good health.

The gene calls are TRBV29-1 and TRBJ1-1; D is unresolved. V dropped 3 bases and J dropped 5 bases, with 13 bases sitting between them. Germline V gene sequence: CDR1 SQVTM, CDR2 ANQGSEA. The CDR3 length is 13 residues. The CDR3 coding sequence is TGCAGCGTTGACACACCCACGAGGACTGAAGCTTTCTTT. Amino acid sequence: CSVDTPTRTEAFF.

This chain joins TRBV6-5 and TRBJ1-6, with 7 bases matching TRBD1. The J segment lost 8 bases and the V segment lost 4 bases, leaving 5 bases of the junction unmatched. The CDR3 length is 14 residues. Germline V CDR1 and CDR2: MNHEY, SVGAGI. The CDR3 region is CASSSRDSYSPLHF. DNA for the CDR3: TGTGCCAGCAGTTCCAGGGACAGCTATTCACCCCTCCACTTT.

The chain links TRBV27 to TRBJ1-2, with D possibly TRBD1 on 5 matching bases. The CDR3 covers 14 residues. Germline CDR1 and CDR2: MNHEY and SMNVEV (reference sequence). V lost 3 bases to trimming and J lost 4 bases, with 12 bases between them. CDR3 protein: CASSLRGDGYGYTF. DNA for the CDR3: TGTGCCAGCAGTTTGCGGGGGGACGGCTATGGCTACACCTTC.

This chain links TRBV6-5 with TRBJ2-6; perhaps TRBD1 as D (6 bases). V was trimmed by 4 bases and J by 0 bases, leaving 10 bases between them. The CDR3 is 16 residues long. In germline, CDR1 is MNHEY, CDR2 SVGAGI. CDR3 DNA sequence: TGTGCCAGCAGTTTGAGACAGGTCTCTGGGGCCAACGTCCTGACTTTC. Protein: CASSLRQVSGANVLTF.

This clone showed up just once. The V gene is TRBV5-1, the J gene TRBJ1-3; D is unclear. The germline gives CDR1 SGHRS, CDR2 YFSETQ. CDR3 length equals 13 residues. The V end lost 4 bases, the J end lost 3 bases, and 8 bases lay between the germline ends. The CDR3 region is CASSRDLGNTIYF. The CDR3 DNA reads as TGCGCCAGCAGCCGAGATCTTGGAAACACCATATATTTT.

The J gene is TRBJ1-5, the V gene TRBV7-2; no clear D gene. Germline-derived CDR1 and CDR2 are SGHTA and FQGNSA. Trimming stripped 3 bases from V and 5 bases from J, with 14 bases between. This CDR3 has 15 amino acids. The chain's CDR3 is CASSFWGSPDQPQHF. In DNA form, the CDR3 reads TGTGCCAGCAGCTTCTGGGGATCGCCCGATCAGCCCCAGCATTTT. Supplemented by reference TRBV7-2 and TRBJ1-5, the full variable domain reads GAGVSQSPSNKVTEKGKDVELRCDPISGHTALYWYRQSLGQGLEFLIYFQGNSAPDKSGLPSDRFSAERTGGSVSTLTIQRTQQEDSAVYLCASSFWGSPDQPQHFGDGTRLSIL.

This rearrangement joins TRBV25-1 to TRBJ1-2; D may be TRBD1 (6 bases). Germline values: CDR1 MGHDK, CDR2 SYGVNS. The CDR3 sequence is 13 residues long. The V and J ends lost 3 bases and 4 bases respectively, with 9 bases between them. The CDR3 is CASSDAGAYGYTF. The CDR3 DNA reads TGTGCCAGCAGTGACGCAGGGGCCTATGGCTACACCTTC.

This clone was seen a few times. The V and J genes are TRBV5-4 and TRBJ2-1; 10 positions agree with TRBD2. The trim removed 2 bases at V and 10 bases at J, leaving 12 bases unmatched. The germline V gene has CDR1 SGHNT and CDR2 YYREEE (reference sequence). This CDR3 spans 16 amino acids. CDR3: CASSFTNGLAEGEQFF. The DNA of the CDR3 is TGTGCCAGCAGCTTTACTAACGGACTAGCGGAGGGGGAGCAGTTCTTC.

This clone was detected a few times. The genes are TRBV19 and TRBJ2-5; a possible D gene is TRBD1 (6 bases). Germline V gene lookup returns CDR1 LNHDA and CDR2 SQIVND (reference sequence). The CDR3 has 13 residues. The V end lost 5 bases, the J end lost 2 bases, and 9 bases lay between the germline ends. CDR3: CASSWTVQETQYF. The CDR3 nucleotides read TGTGCCAGTAGTTGGACAGTTCAAGAGACCCAGTACTTC.

The chain uses TRBV19 and TRBJ1-1; D gene unclear. Trimming left V 0 bases short and J 4 bases short, with 9 bases between. Germline loops: CDR1 LNHDA, CDR2 SQIVND (reference sequence). The CDR3 extends over 14 amino acids. The CDR3 nucleotides read TGTGCCAGTAGTATAGATCTGCGGGGCACTGAAGCTTTCTTT. This codes for CASSIDLRGTEAFF.

This chain connects TRBV2 to TRBJ1-6, with a tentative D call TRBD1 (6 bases). This CDR3 spans 13 amino acids. The germline gives CDR1 SNHLY, CDR2 FYNNEI. V was trimmed by 6 bases and J by 9 bases, leaving 12 bases between them. The CDR3 nucleotides read TGTGCCAGCAGACAGGGATCGAGTTCACCCCTCCACTTT. Translation gives CASRQGSSSPLHF.

This clone was observed once. In nucleotides, the CDR3 is TGCGCCAGCAATCCGGGGGGCTATGGCTACACCTTC. This codes for CASNPGGYGYTF. The rearrangement joins TRBV10-2 to TRBJ1-2, with a tentative D call TRBD1 (5 bases). The CDR3 is made up of 12 amino acids. With 7 bases removed from V and 4 bases from J, the gap between germline ends came to 10 bases. CDR1 and CDR2 (germline): WSHSY, SAAADI.

The chain employs TRBV18 and TRBJ1-5; tentative D call: TRBD1 (6 bases). V was pared by 1 base and J by 1 base, with 8 bases between. The V gene's germline CDR1 is KGHSH and CDR2 LQKENI. This CDR3 contains 15 residues. The CDR3 protein is CASSPQGGSNQPQHF. Written as DNA, the CDR3 is TGTGCCAGCTCACCACAAGGGGGGAGCAATCAGCCCCAGCATTTT.

This clone was recorded only once. The chain joins TRBV14 to TRBJ1-2, with D unclear. This CDR3 has 13 amino acids. Germline V gives CDR1 SGHDN, CDR2 FVKESK. Trimming took off 0 bases at V and 5 bases at J, with 7 bases between the two ends. The CDR3 DNA sequence: TGTGCCAGCAGCCAAGATTACGGTTATGGCTACACCTTC. As protein: CASSQDYGYGYTF.

The chain couples TRBV29-1 to TRBJ2-7; D is undetermined. Per the germline V gene, CDR1 is SQVTM and CDR2 is ANQGSEA. V was pared by 7 bases and J by 4 bases, with 20 bases between. The CDR3 covers 14 residues. The CDR3 region has the DNA TGCAGCGCCACCCCACACCGGAATACTTACGAGCAGTACTTC. Amino acids: CSATPHRNTYEQYF.

The chain is built from TRBV6-6 and TRBJ2-1, with D unresolved. Germline loops: CDR1 MNHNY, CDR2 SVGAGI (reference sequence). The CDR3 is 12 amino acids. Trimming shortened V by 5 bases and J by 8 bases, and 10 bases separated the two germline ends. DNA of the CDR3: TGTGCCAGCAGTCCTATTCGCGATGAGCAGTTCTTC. It codes for CASSPIRDEQFF.

The rearrangement links TRBV6-5 to TRBJ1-3; TRBD1 aligns across 7 bases. The V gene end was trimmed by 0 bases and the J gene end by 2 bases; junction bases not matched to a gene: 4. This CDR3 has 16 amino acids. Germline CDR1 MNHEY, CDR2 SVGAGI. CDR3 residues: CASSYSKGGPGNTIYF. The CDR3, as DNA: TGTGCCAGCAGTTACTCCAAAGGGGGCCCTGGAAACACCATATATTTT.

CDR3 sequence reads: CASSPPAGTGGSEQYF. CDR3 coding DNA: TGCGCCAGCAGCCCACCGGCGGGGACAGGGGGCTCCGAGCAGTACTTC. V is TRBV5-1 and J is TRBJ2-7; 12 bases align to TRBD1. V trimming: 4 bases; J trimming: 6 bases; junction bases outside the gene matches: 11. Germline CDR1 and CDR2: SGHRS and YFSETQ. CDR3 length: 16 amino acids.

V and J are TRBV25-1 and TRBJ1-6; 7 bases are shared with TRBD1. The germline V gene has CDR1 MGHDK and CDR2 SYGVNS. V gave up 6 bases and J gave up 7 bases; unmatched junction bases: 0. The CDR3 has 12 amino acids. CDR3 residues: CASRGQNSPLHF. In DNA, the CDR3 is TGTGCCAGCAGGGGACAGAATTCACCCCTCCACTTT.

CDR3 sequence: CASSLGGSMDTQYF. CDR3 in DNA: TGTGCCAGCAGCTTAGGAGGGAGTATGGATACGCAGTATTTT. The rearrangement uses TRBV7-2 and TRBJ2-3; tentative D call: TRBD2 (5 bases). The CDR3 totals 14 residues. The V gene lost 1 base and the J gene lost 6 bases, with 11 bases spanning the gap. Per germline, CDR1 SGHTA and CDR2 FQGNSA.

DNA of the CDR3: TGCAGTCGGCGGGGGGAACATGGCTACACCTTC. Protein sequence: CSRRGEHGYTF. The chain combines TRBV20-1 with TRBJ1-2, with D tentatively TRBD1 (5 bases). V gave up 8 bases and J gave up 6 bases, with 13 bases separating them. The CDR3 covers 11 residues. The V gene's germline CDR1 is DFQATT and CDR2 SNEGSKA (reference sequence).